This TCR beta chain was retrieved from a study of T cell responses to AZD1222 COVID-19 vaccine. For this clone: As yet, its antigen is unknown.

The protocol was immunoSEQ multiplex PCR, while the TCRdb copy is restricted to in-frame clones and leaves out a portion. The sample contains around 67,000 clones, around 84% of which appear only once. Study-level results: Clonal diversity may have been underestimated, and the donors were mostly white British, with more females than males. Baseline seropositives among AZD1222 recipients totaled only 5 to 7. Two doses of AZD1222 preceded a rise in Spike-specific TCR breadth and depth.

Trimming took off 3 bases at V and 8 bases at J, with 22 bases between the two ends. From germline, CDR1 is MGHRA and CDR2 YSYEKL. This CDR3 spans 16 amino acids. The chain joins TRBV4-1 to TRBJ1-1; D may be TRBD1 (6 bases). The source of this sequence is an adult in good health. Material: peripheral blood, obtained on day 0 of AZD1222 vaccination. For the CDR3, the DNA is TGCGCCAGCAGCCAGGGTTCGGTCTCGGGGGCTTCGGAAGCTTTCTTT. The encoded protein is CASSQGSVSGASEAFF.